The T cell receptor beta chain under discussion was sequenced for a study of blood T cell repertoires in COVID-19 (dated by TCRdb to the early 2020s). About the study as a whole: Collaborator samples came from the United States, Italy and Spain and covered acute and convalescent phases of COVID-19. The repertoires were released in a freely available public database intended as a resource for research on the immune response to SARS-CoV-2. HLA class I and class II types, where available, came from metadata supplied by the sample provider rather than from assay-based typing. Deeply sampled blood TCRbeta repertoires from subjects exposed to, actively infected with, or recovered from COVID-19 were included in the dataset. The prospective study material was composed of cDNA or gDNA derived from T cells, B-cell-depleted T cells, or PBMCs. Sample metadata almost always included a de-identified subject ID, COVID-19 status, age in years and sex. Samples were obtained from the ongoing ImmuneRACE study (first 160 participants) and from 1,200 or so subjects provided by 6 global collaborators. General study outcomes and caveats: The quantity of clinical and demographic metadata differed by source and by participant and was supplied without curation.

Each collaborating institution followed its own protocols to collect whole blood in K2EDTA tubes. For TCRbeta analysis, collaborator samples were shipped as frozen whole blood, as isolated PBMCs, or as DNA extracted from either sample type. The immunoSEQ Assay, a bias-controlled multiplex PCR, was used to amplify TCRbeta CDR3 regions from genomic DNA. As for the original processing: The number of nucleated cells in each sample was estimated by amplification of reference gene primers within the assay. To quantify the absolute abundance of each unique TCRbeta CDR3 rearrangement, sequence reads were collapsed and filtered. For each sample, productive Simpson clonality was calculated by taking the square root of Simpson's diversity index across productive rearrangements. Drawn from immuneACCESS, this table holds only the in-frame rearrangements with V and J called that TCRdb kept. Clones are partly lost; checked studies trace under half to an unresolved V gene and leave the rest unexplained. That table is the source of V, J and clone size, and D and trimming were worked out from the DNA. The sample data list tens of thousands of clones, and approximately 86% of these were observed just once. Roughly 30% of the sample is in the top ten clones.

From cysteine to phenylalanine, the CDR3 is 15 amino acids long. Just CDR3 DNA is preserved here, 45 bases in frame from base 1. V lost 3 bases and J lost 0 bases; the stretch between them is 11 bases long. The germline V gene provides CDR1 SGHRS and CDR2 YFSETQ. For this clone: Its antigen is not yet known. No clone much larger than this one lies a single base away; base qualities are absent.

Sequenced material: peripheral blood. The rearranged segments are TRBV5-1 and TRBJ2-3; the D gene is perhaps TRBD1, from 5 matching bases. This receptor was identified in a woman older than 75 with acute or convalescent COVID-19. The nucleotide sequence is TGCGCCAGCAGCTGGGGCCCTTCGAGCACAGATACGCAGTATTTT. This sequence encodes CASSWGPSSTDTQYF. Beyond the CDR3, the reference TRBV5-1 and TRBJ2-3 genes provide the residues; the full variable domain reads: KAGVTQTPRYLIKTRGQQVTLSCSPISGHRSVSWYQQTPGQGLQFLFEYFSETQRNKGNFPGRFSGRQFSNSRSEMNVSTLELGDSALYLCASSWGPSSTDTQYFGPGTRLTVL.